Below are 8 T cell receptor beta chains sequenced from a single sample in a study of beta chain features in type 1 diabetes. Study-level findings and limits: Moderate but significant shortening of TCRB CDR3s was recorded in all four CD4+ subsets from Type 1 diabetes patients.

These receptors have no identified antigens. Sequenced material consisted of expressed TCRB transcripts (all of the isolated RNA was reverse transcribed). This table comes from immunoSEQ multiplex PCR, and its TCRdb copy is limited to in-frame clones, with some not included. The sample gives about 52,000 clones, less than 55% of which show up once; approximately 1.3% is in the top ten. The sequenced material came from Tregs from blood. The receptors shown here come from a man between 25 and 39 years old with type 1 diabetes.

This sequence joins TRBV28 and TRBJ1-3, with 7 positions matching TRBD1. Trimming took 3 bases from V and 1 from J; bases not matched to a gene: 0. Germline V gene sequence: CDR1 MDHEN, CDR2 SYDVKM. This CDR3 region has 14 residues. The CDR3 nucleotides read TGTGCCAGCAGTTTGGGACAGTCTGGAAACACCATATATTTT. Protein sequence: CASSLGQSGNTIYF.

This chain uses TRBV5-4 with TRBJ2-1; D not certain. CDR1 is SGHNT and CDR2 is YYREEE in the germline V gene (reference sequence). The CDR3 sequence is 15 residues long. Trimming pared 0 bases from V and 6 bases from J, leaving 13 bases between. CDR3 protein: CASSLAVVQRNEQFF. CDR3 in DNA: TGTGCCAGCAGCTTGGCCGTCGTCCAGCGCAATGAGCAGTTCTTC.

The CDR3 coding sequence is TGTGCCAGCAGCATGAGGGACAGCTCTGGAAACACCATATATTTT. Translation: CASSMRDSSGNTIYF. The genes are TRBV7-2 and TRBJ1-3; 7 bases agree with TRBD1. The CDR3 runs to 15 residues. J lost 0 bases, V lost 5 bases, and 4 bases had no gene match. CDR1 is SGHTA, CDR2 FQGNSA, per germline. Looking up the rest from reference TRBV7-2 and TRBJ1-3 gives the full variable domain: GAGVSQSPSNKVTEKGKDVELRCDPISGHTALYWYRQSLGQGLEFLIYFQGNSAPDKSGLPSDRFSAERTGGSVSTLTIQRTQQEDSAVYLCASSMRDSSGNTIYFGEGSWLTVV.

The chain recombines TRBV5-4 with TRBJ1-1; 8 nucleotides line up with TRBD1. CDR1 is SGHNT, CDR2 YYREEE, per germline (reference sequence). The V and J ends lost 4 bases and 5 bases, in that order; junction bases with no gene match: 13. The CDR3 totals 16 residues. CDR3 nucleotide sequence: TGTGCCAGCAGCCCTGATCTGGACAGGGTGGTTACTGAAGCTTTCTTT. This encodes CASSPDLDRVVTEAFF.

This clone was seen a handful of times. The chain combines TRBV28 with TRBJ2-2; 7 positions match TRBD2. Trimming cost V 6 bases and J 5 bases; bases outside gene matches: 12. The CDR3 runs to 16 residues. CDR1 MDHEN and CDR2 SYDVKM come from the germline V gene. This CDR3 is CASSSMKASGTGELFF. Here the CDR3 DNA reads TGTGCCAGCAGCTCCATGAAGGCTAGCGGTACCGGGGAGCTGTTTTTT.

This chain joins TRBV5-1 and TRBJ1-1, with 7 bases that match TRBD1. Germline V CDR1 and CDR2: SGHRS, YFSETQ. V was clipped by 2 bases and J by 2 bases; unmatched bases: 6. The length of the CDR3 is 15 residues. CDR3 DNA: TGCGCCAGCAGCTTTACCGGGACAGACAACACTGAAGCTTTCTTT. This translates into CASSFTGTDNTEAFF.

This clone was observed a single time. The V call is TRBV18, the J call TRBJ2-7; 10 nucleotides align to TRBD2. After removal of 4 bases from V and 2 bases from J, the junction contained 8 bases not matched to a gene. CDR3 size: 16 residues. Germline V CDR1 and CDR2: KGHSH, LQKENI. The CDR3 region is CASSQTGTSETYEQYF. CDR3 DNA sequence: TGTGCCAGCTCACAAACCGGGACTAGCGAAACCTACGAGCAGTACTTC.

The V and J genes are TRBV19 and TRBJ2-7; D perhaps matches TRBD2 (5 bases). CDR3 length equals 12 residues. Trimming shortened V by 6 bases and J by 6 bases, and 12 bases separated the two germline ends. The germline V gene has CDR1 LNHDA and CDR2 SQIVND (reference sequence). The CDR3 bases are TGTGCCAGTAGGACTACCCTAGGCGAGCAGTACTTC. Protein product: CASRTTLGEQYF.